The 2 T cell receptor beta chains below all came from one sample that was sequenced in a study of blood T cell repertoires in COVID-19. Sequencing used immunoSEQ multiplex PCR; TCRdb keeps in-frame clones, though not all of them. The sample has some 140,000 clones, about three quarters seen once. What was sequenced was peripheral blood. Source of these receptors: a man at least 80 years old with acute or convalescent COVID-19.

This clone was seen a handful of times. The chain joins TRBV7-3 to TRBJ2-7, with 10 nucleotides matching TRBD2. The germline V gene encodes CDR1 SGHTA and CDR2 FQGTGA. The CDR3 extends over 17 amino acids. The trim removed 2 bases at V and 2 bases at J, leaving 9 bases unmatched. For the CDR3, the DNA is TGTGCCAGCAGCTTAGAGGCTAGCGGGGGCTCAGCCTACGAGCAGTACTTC. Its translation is CASSLEASGGSAYEQYF. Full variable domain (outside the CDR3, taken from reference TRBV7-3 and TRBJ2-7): GAGVSQTPSNKVTEKGKYVELRCDPISGHTALYWYRQSLGQGPEFLIYFQGTGAADDSGLPNDRFFAVRPEGSVSTLKIQRTERGDSAVYLCASSLEASGGSAYEQYFGPGTRLTVT.

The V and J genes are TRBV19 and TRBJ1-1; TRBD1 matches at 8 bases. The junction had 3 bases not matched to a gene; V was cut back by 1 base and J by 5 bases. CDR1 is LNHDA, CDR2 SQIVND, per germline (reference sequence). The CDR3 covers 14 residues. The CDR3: CASSIGTGMTEAFF. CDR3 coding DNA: TGTGCCAGTAGTATAGGGACAGGGATGACTGAAGCTTTCTTT.